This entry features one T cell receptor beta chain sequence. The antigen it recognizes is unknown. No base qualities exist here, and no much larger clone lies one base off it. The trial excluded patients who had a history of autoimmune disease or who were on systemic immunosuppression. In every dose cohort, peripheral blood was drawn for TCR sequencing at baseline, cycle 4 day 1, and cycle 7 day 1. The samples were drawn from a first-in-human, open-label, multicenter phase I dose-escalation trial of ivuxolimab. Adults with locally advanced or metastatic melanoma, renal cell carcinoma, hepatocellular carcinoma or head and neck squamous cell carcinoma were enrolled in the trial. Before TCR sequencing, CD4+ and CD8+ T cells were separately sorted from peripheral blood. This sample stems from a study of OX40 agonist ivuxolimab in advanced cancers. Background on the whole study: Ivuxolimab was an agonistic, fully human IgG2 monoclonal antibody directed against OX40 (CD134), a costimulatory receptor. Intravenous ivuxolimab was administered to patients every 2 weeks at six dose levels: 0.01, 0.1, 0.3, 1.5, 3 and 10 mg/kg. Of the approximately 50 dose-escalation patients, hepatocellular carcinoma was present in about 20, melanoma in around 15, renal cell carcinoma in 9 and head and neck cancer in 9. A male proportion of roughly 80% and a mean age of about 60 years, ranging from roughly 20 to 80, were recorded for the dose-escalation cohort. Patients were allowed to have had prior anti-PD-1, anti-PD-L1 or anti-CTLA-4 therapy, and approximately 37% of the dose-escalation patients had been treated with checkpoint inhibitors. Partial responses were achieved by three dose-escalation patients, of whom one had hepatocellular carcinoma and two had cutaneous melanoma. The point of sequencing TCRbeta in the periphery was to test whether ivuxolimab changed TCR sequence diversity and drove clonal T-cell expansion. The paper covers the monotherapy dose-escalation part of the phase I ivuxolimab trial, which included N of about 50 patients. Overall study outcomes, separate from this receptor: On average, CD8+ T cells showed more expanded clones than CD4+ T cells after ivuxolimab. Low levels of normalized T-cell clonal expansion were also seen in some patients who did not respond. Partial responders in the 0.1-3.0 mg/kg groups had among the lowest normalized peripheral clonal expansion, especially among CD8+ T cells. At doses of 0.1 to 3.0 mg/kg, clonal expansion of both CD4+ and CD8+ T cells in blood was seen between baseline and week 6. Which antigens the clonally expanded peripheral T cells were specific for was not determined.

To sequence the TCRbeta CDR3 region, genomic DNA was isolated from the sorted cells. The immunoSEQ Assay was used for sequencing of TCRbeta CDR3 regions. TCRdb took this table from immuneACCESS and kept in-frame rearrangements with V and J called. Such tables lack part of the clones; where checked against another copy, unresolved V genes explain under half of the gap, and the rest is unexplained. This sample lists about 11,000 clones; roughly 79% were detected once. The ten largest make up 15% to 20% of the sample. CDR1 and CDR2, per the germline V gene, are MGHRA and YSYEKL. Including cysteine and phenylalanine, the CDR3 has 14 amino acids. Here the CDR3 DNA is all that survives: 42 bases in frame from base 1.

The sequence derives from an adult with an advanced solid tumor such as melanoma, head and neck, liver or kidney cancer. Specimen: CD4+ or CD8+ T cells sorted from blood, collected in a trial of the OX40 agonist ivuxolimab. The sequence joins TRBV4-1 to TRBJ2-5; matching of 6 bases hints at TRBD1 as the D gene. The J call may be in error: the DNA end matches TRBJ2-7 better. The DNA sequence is TGCGCCAGCAGCCAAGGAACAGGGAGATACGAGCAGTACTTC. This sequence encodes CASSQGTGRYEQYF.